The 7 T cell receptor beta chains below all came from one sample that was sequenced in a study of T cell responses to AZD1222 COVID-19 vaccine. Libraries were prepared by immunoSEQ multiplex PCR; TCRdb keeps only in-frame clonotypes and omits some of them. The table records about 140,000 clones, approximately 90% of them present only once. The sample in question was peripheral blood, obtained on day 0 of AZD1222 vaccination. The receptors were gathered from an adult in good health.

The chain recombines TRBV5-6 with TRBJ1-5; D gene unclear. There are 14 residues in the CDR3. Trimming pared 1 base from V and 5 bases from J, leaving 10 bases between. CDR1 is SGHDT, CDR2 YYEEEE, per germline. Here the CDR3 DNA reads TGTGCCAGCAGCTTGTATAATAGGGATCAGCCCCAGCATTTT. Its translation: CASSLYNRDQPQHF.

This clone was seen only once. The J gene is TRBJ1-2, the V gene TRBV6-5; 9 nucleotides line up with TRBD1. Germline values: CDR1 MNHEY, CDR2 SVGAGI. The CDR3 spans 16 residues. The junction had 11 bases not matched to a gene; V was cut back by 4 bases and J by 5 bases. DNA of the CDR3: TGTGCCAGCAGTTGGGAAAAACCGGGACAGGGATATGGCTACACCTTC. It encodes CASSWEKPGQGYGYTF.

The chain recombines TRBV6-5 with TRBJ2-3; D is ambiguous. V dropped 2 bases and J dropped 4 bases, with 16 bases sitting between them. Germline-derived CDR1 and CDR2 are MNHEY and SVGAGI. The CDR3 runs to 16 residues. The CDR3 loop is CASSYGGARVADTQYF. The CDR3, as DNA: TGTGCCAGCAGTTACGGCGGCGCCCGGGTGGCAGATACGCAGTATTTT.

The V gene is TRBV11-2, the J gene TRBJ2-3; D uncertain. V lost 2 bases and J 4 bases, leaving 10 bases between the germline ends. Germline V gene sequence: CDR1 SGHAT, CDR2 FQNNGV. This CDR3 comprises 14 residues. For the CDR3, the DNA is TGTGCCAGCAGCTTACTTGTTGTAGCAGATACGCAGTATTTT. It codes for CASSLLVVADTQYF.

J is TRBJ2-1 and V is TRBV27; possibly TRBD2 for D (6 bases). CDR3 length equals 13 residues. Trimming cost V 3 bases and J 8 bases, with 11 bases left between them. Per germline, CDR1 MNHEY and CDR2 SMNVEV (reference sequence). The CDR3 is CASSFGSEYEQFF. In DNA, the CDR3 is TGTGCCAGCAGTTTCGGGAGCGAGTATGAGCAGTTCTTC.

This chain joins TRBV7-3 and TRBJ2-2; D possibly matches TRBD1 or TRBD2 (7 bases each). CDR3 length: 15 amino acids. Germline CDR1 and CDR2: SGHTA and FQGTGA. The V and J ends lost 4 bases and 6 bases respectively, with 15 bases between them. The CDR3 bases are TGTGCCAGCAGCTCGCCAGGGGGAGGGGCCGGGGAGCTGTTTTTT. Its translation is CASSSPGGGAGELFF.

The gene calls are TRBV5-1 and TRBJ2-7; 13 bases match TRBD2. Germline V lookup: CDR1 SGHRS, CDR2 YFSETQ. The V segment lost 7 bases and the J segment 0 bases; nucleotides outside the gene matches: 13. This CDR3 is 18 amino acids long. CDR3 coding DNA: TGCGCCAGCGGCCCGACTAGCGGGGGGTTTAGGAGCTCCTACGAGCAGTACTTC. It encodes CASGPTSGGFRSSYEQYF.